This T cell receptor (beta chain) was observed in a study of T cell responses to AZD1222 COVID-19 vaccine. Study-level information: Second-dose intervals near 4 or 12 weeks were combined. The study, taken as a whole, reports: It was only after the peak T cell response that any repertoires were sampled.

Profiled with immunoSEQ multiplex PCR; TCRdb holds only in-frame clones, not every one. The table has 150,000 or so clones, around 88% seen once; the top ten hold 2.2%. The V end lost 0 bases, the J end lost 6 bases, and 8 bases lay between the germline ends. Germline-derived CDR1 and CDR2 are LGHNA and YSLEER. This CDR3 is built from 13 residues. As concerns this clone: Antigen specificity is unknown.

The chain combines TRBV4-3 with TRBJ1-1; D is undetermined. Sample: peripheral blood, taken on day 0 of AZD1222 vaccination. The TCR originated in an adult in good health. CDR3 DNA sequence: TGCGCCAGCAGCCAAGACCTCGGCGCTGAAGCTTTCTTT. Protein sequence: CASSQDLGAEAFF.